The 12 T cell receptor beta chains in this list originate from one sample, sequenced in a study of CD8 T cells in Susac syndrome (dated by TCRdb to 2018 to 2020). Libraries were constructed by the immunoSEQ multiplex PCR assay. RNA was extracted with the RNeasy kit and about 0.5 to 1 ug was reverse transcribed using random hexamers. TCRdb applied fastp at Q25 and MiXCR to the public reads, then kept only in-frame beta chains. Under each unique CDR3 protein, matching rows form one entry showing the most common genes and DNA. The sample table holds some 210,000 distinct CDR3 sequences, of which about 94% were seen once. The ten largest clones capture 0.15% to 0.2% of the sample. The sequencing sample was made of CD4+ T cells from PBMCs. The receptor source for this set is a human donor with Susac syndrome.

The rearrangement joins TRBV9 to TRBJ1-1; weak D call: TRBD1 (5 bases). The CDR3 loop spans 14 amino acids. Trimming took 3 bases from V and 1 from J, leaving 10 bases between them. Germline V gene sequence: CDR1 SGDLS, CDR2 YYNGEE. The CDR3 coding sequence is TGTGCCAGCAGCGCGGCCGACAGGAACACTGAAGCTTTCTTT. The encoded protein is CASSAADRNTEAFF.

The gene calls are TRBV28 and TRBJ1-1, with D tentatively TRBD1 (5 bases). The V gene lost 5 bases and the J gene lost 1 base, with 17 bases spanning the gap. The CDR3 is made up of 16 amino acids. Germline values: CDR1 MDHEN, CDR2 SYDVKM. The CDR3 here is CASSGVRVRENTEAFF. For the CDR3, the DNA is TGTGCCAGCAGTGGCGTCAGGGTGAGGGAGAACACTGAAGCTTTCTTT. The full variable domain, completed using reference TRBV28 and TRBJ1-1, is DVKVTQSSRYLVKRTGEKVFLECVQDMDHENMFWYRQDPGLGLRLIYFSYDVKMKEKGDIPEGYSVSREKKERFSLILESASTNQTSMYLCASSGVRVRENTEAFFGQGTRLTVV.

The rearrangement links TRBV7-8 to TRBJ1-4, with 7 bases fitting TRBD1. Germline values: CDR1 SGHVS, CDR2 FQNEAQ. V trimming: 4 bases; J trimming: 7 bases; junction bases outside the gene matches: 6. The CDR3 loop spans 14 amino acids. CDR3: CASSSDRRGEKLFF. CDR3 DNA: TGTGCCAGCAGCTCGGACAGGAGGGGTGAAAAACTGTTTTTT. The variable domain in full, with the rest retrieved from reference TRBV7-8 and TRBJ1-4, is GAGVSQSPRYKVAKRGQDVALRCDPISGHVSLFWYQQALGQGPEFLTYFQNEAQLDKSGLPSDRFFAERPEGSVSTLKIQRTQQEDSAVYLCASSSDRRGEKLFFGSGTQLSVL.

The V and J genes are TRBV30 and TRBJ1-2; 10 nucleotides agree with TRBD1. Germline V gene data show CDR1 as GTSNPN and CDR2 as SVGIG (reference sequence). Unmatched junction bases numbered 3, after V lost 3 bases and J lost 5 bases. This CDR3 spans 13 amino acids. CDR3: CAWRGQGSYGYTF. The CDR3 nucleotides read TGTGCCTGGAGGGGACAGGGGAGTTATGGCTACACCTTC.

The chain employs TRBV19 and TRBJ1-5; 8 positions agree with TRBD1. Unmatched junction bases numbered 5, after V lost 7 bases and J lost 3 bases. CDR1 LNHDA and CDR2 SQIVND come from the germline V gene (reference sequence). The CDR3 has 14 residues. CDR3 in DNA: TGTGCCAGTACCTCGGACAGGGCCAATCAGCCCCAGCATTTT. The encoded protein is CASTSDRANQPQHF.

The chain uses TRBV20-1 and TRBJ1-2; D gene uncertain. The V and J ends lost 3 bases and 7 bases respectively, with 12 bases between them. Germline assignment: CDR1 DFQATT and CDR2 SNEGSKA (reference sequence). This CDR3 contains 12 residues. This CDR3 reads CSASPTAGGYTF. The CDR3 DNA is TGCAGTGCTAGCCCAACAGCCGGTGGCTACACCTTC.

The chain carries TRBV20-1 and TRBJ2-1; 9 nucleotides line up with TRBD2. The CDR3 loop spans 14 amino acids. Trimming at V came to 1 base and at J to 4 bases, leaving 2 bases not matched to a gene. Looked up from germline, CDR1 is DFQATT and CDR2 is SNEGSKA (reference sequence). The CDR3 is CSARGLADYNEQFF. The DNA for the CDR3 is TGCAGTGCTAGAGGACTAGCGGATTACAATGAGCAGTTCTTC.

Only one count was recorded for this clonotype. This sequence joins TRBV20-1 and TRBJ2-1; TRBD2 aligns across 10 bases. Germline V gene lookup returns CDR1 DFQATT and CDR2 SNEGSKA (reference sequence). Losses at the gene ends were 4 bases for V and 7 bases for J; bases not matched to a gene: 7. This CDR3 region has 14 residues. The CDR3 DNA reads TGCAGTGCTACGAGGCCTAGCGGGGGAAATGAGCAGTTCTTC. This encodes CSATRPSGGNEQFF.

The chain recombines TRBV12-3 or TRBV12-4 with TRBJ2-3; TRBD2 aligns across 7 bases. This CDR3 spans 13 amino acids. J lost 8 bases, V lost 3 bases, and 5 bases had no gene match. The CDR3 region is CASSLGGERTQYF. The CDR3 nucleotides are TGTGCCAGCAGTTTGGGGGGGGAGCGTACGCAGTATTTT.

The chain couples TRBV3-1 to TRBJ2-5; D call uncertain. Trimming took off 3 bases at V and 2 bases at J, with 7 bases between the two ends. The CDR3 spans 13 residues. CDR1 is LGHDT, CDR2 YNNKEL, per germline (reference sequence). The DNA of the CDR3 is TGTGCCAGCAGCCAGCGGCGGCAAGAGACCCAGTACTTC. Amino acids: CASSQRRQETQYF.

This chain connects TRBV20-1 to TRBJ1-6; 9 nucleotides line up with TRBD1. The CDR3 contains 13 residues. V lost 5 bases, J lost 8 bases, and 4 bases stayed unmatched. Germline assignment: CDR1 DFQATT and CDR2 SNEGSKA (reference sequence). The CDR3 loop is CSAGGQGDSPLHF. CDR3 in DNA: TGCAGTGCTGGGGGACAGGGAGATTCACCCCTCCACTTT.

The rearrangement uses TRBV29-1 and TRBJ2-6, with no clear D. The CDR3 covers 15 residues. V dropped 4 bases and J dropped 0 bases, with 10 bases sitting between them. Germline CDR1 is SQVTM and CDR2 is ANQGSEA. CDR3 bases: TGCAGCGTTGGGTCCGATATCTCTGGGGCCAACGTCCTGACTTTC. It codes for CSVGSDISGANVLTF.